Listed here are 24 T cell receptor beta chains from one sample, sequenced in a study of glioma-infiltrating T cells. The iRepertoire nested amplicon-rescue multiplex PCR amplified TCR alpha and beta CDR3s from RNA. TCRdb ran MiXCR on the multiplex PCR reads and lists one entry per CDR3 protein. The sample lists 90,000 to 110,000 distinct CDR3 sequences, 25% occurring once. Sequenced: glioma tissue, nonneoplastic brain tissue, or PBMCs (not recorded which). All receptors come from a human donor with low-grade glioma or glioblastoma, undergoing nonglioma brain surgery, or in good health (not recorded which).

With respect to this clonotype: A much more abundant neighbour one base away suggests this may be a read error. This chain joins TRBV3-1 and TRBJ2-7; the D call may be TRBD1 or TRBD2 (5 bases each). The CDR3 consists of 14 residues. Germline-derived CDR1 and CDR2 are LGHDT and YNNKEL (reference sequence). CDR3 residues: CANSHTGPIYEQYF. CDR3 coding DNA: TGTGCCAACAGCCACACGGGACCCATCTACGAGCAGTACTTC.

In regard to this clonotype: A much more abundant neighbour one base away suggests this may be a read error. The chain couples TRBV12-3 or TRBV12-4 to TRBJ2-1; 7 positions match TRBD2. The V gene end was trimmed by 5 bases and the J gene end by 13 bases; junction bases not matched to a gene: 14. CDR3 length equals 14 residues. The CDR3 bases are TGTGCCAGCAGTCGGCCTTCGGGACTACCATACCAGTTCTTC. Translated, it gives CASSRPSGLPYQFF.

This clonotype was seen repeatedly, ten times or more. The chain uses TRBV6-6 and TRBJ2-1; 8 bases line up with TRBD1. The trim removed 2 bases at V and 3 bases at J, leaving 6 bases unmatched. The germline V gene has CDR1 MNHNY and CDR2 SVGAGI (reference sequence). This CDR3 is 16 amino acids long. The CDR3 region has the DNA TGTGCCAGCAGTTACCATAGAGGGACAGGCTACAATGAGCAGTTCTTC. This codes for CASSYHRGTGYNEQFF.

This clonotype was seen at least ten times. The chain employs TRBV5-1 and TRBJ2-1, with D possibly being TRBD2 (6 bases). This CDR3 contains 17 residues. In germline, CDR1 is SGHRS, CDR2 YFSETQ. V dropped 3 bases and J dropped 0 bases, with 16 bases sitting between them. CDR3 protein: CASSWAPKRASYNEQFF. In DNA, the CDR3 is TGCGCCAGCAGCTGGGCCCCCAAGCGGGCCTCCTACAATGAGCAGTTCTTC.

At least ten counts were recorded for this clonotype. The genes are TRBV29-1 and TRBJ2-5; D may be TRBD1 or TRBD2 (5 bases each). V lost 2 bases to trimming and J lost 7 bases, with 20 bases between them. Germline V gene lookup returns CDR1 SQVTM and CDR2 ANQGSEA. CDR3 length equals 15 residues. The CDR3 region is CSVEQGAIWEWTQYF. DNA of the CDR3: TGCAGCGTTGAACAGGGAGCCATTTGGGAATGGACCCAGTACTTC.

The V call is TRBV12-3 or TRBV12-4, the J call TRBJ2-6; D gene ambiguous. The CDR3 consists of 14 residues. Trimming removed 5 bases at V and 2 bases at J, with 7 bases between. CDR3 residues: CASSRSAGANVLTF. The CDR3 nucleotides are TGTGCCAGCAGTAGGTCTGCTGGGGCCAACGTCCTGACTTTC.

Comment on this clonotype: Compared with germline, one end of the junction differs, possibly owing to a read error. The rearrangement joins TRBV29-1 to TRBJ2-7, with 7 bases matching TRBD1. Germline assignment: CDR1 SQVTM and CDR2 ANQGSEA. This CDR3 has 12 residues. Here the CDR3 reads CSVGQTTYEQCF. The CDR3 DNA is TGCAGCGTGGGACAGACAACCTACGAGCAGTGCTTC.

At least ten counts were recorded for this clonotype. This sequence joins TRBV15 and TRBJ2-3, with D possibly matching TRBD2 (6 bases). Deletions cut 5 bases from V and 2 bases from J, with 11 bases between. This CDR3 is built from 14 residues. From germline, CDR1 is LNHNV and CDR2 YYDKDF (reference sequence). In DNA form, the CDR3 reads TGTGCCACCAGCGGAGGGTCATACACAGATACGCAGTATTTT. This translates into CATSGGSYTDTQYF.

At least ten counts were recorded for this clonotype. V and J are TRBV20-1 and TRBJ1-1, with no clear D. Looked up from germline, CDR1 is DFQATT and CDR2 is SNEGSKA (reference sequence). The CDR3 loop spans 13 amino acids. Trimming shortened V by 3 bases and J by 2 bases, and 10 bases separated the two germline ends. CDR3 loop: CSASKTVNTEAFF. CDR3 nucleotide sequence: TGCAGTGCTAGTAAGACGGTTAACACTGAAGCTTTCTTT.

There are many counts of this clonotype. The chain is built from TRBV29-1 and TRBJ2-3; the D gene could be TRBD1 or TRBD2 (5 bases each). V dropped 0 bases and J dropped 6 bases, with 13 bases sitting between them. This CDR3 has 14 residues. Germline V gene sequence: CDR1 SQVTM, CDR2 ANQGSEA. The CDR3 here is CSVEEGPKVDTQYF. The CDR3 region has the DNA TGCAGCGTTGAAGAGGGACCTAAAGTTGATACGCAGTATTTT.

The chain couples TRBV5-5 to TRBJ1-1; D is ambiguous. V was trimmed by 0 bases and J by 4 bases, leaving 10 bases between them. The V gene's germline CDR1 is SGHKS and CDR2 YYEKEE (reference sequence). This CDR3 is built from 14 residues. The CDR3 region has the DNA TGTGCCAGCAGCTTGGTCCTTAGGAGCACTGAAGCTTTCTTT. Protein product: CASSLVLRSTEAFF.

This clonotype was observed many times. J is TRBJ1-1 and V is TRBV27; 9 bases match TRBD1. Trimming cost V 6 bases and J 1 base; bases outside gene matches: 6. The CDR3 extends over 15 amino acids. The germline gives CDR1 MNHEY, CDR2 SMNVEV (reference sequence). CDR3 DNA: TGTGCCAGCAGGACCTCGACAGGGGGGAACACTGAAGCTTTCTTT. This codes for CASRTSTGGNTEAFF.

This chain connects TRBV5-1 to TRBJ2-7; 11 nucleotides align to TRBD2. The V and J ends lost 7 bases and 6 bases, in that order; junction bases with no gene match: 9. Germline-derived CDR1 and CDR2 are SGHRS and YFSETQ. The CDR3 sequence is 14 residues long. The CDR3 loop reads CASRPTSGSSEQYF. The DNA of the CDR3 is TGCGCCAGCCGCCCCACTAGCGGGAGCAGCGAGCAGTACTTC.

At least ten counts were recorded for this clonotype. This chain uses TRBV4-2 with TRBJ2-7; the D gene is possibly TRBD1 (6 bases). CDR3 length: 14 amino acids. Germline loops: CDR1 LGHNA, CDR2 YNFKEQ. Trimming pared 0 bases from V and 6 bases from J, leaving 12 bases between. Here the CDR3 DNA reads TGTGCCAGCAGCCAAGATCAGGGGTTTCGCGAGCAGTACTTC. Encoded protein: CASSQDQGFREQYF.

This clonotype occurred a few times. V usage is TRBV11-2 and J usage is TRBJ2-7; the D gene could be TRBD1 or TRBD2 (5 bases each). There are 15 residues in the CDR3. The V gene's germline CDR1 is SGHAT and CDR2 FQNNGV. The V gene lost 1 base and the J gene lost 0 bases, with 10 bases spanning the gap. The CDR3 sequence is CASSLGPGSSYEQYF. DNA of the CDR3: TGTGCCAGCAGCTTAGGTCCAGGGAGCTCCTACGAGCAGTACTTC.

This clonotype came up many times. This chain joins TRBV28 and TRBJ2-7; 10 bases match TRBD2. The CDR3 is made up of 16 amino acids. V lost 7 bases, J lost 1 base, and 10 bases stayed unmatched. From germline, CDR1 is MDHEN and CDR2 SYDVKM. CDR3 protein: CASTRLSLAGSYEQYF. The CDR3 region has the DNA TGTGCCAGCACCCGCTTATCACTAGCGGGATCCTACGAGCAGTACTTC.

This chain uses TRBV3-1 with TRBJ1-1; D gene uncertain. Trimming pared 6 bases from V and 8 bases from J, leaving 16 bases between. This CDR3 comprises 13 residues. From germline, CDR1 is LGHDT and CDR2 YNNKEL (reference sequence). The CDR3 reads CASSPLYLVEAFF. The CDR3 nucleotides are TGTGCCAGCAGTCCCCTTTACCTGGTGGAAGCTTTCTTT.

This clonotype came up many times. This chain links TRBV7-8 with TRBJ1-5; tentative D call: TRBD1 (5 bases). The CDR3 runs 16 residues. Trimming took off 1 base at V and 0 bases at J, with 10 bases between the two ends. Germline loops: CDR1 SGHVS, CDR2 FQNEAQ. CDR3: CASSLVAGFSNQPQHF. The CDR3 nucleotides are TGTGCCAGCAGCTTAGTCGCAGGGTTTAGCAATCAGCCCCAGCATTTT.

Regarding this clonotype: A clone one base away is much larger, so this may be a read error. The chain links TRBV19 to TRBJ2-7, with TRBD2 matching over 11 bases. Germline V gene data show CDR1 as LNHDA and CDR2 as SQIVND (reference sequence). V dropped 5 bases and J dropped 7; count of bases not matched to a gene: 10. This CDR3 region has 15 residues. CDR3 bases: TGTGCCAGTAGTCCTAGCGGGGGGACTTACAATGAGCAGTACTTC. This codes for CASSPSGGTYNEQYF.

The CDR3 here is CSALAAGTAPSTDTQYF. The CDR3, as DNA: TGCAGCGCCCTAGCCGCCGGGACAGCCCCTAGCACAGATACGCAGTATTTT. J is TRBJ2-3 and V is TRBV20-1, with TRBD1 identical over 7 bases. This CDR3 has 17 residues. Germline assignment: CDR1 DFQATT and CDR2 SNEGSKA (reference sequence).

Ten or more counts support this clonotype. The chain joins TRBV24-1 to TRBJ2-1; D is ambiguous. The length of the CDR3 is 12 residues. Germline V gene lookup returns CDR1 KGHDR and CDR2 SFDVKD. V lost 4 bases and J 3 bases, leaving 3 bases between the germline ends. The CDR3 sequence is CATSDIYNEQFF. CDR3 sequence (DNA): TGTGCCACCAGTGACATCTACAATGAGCAGTTCTTC.

The chain carries TRBV5-1 and TRBJ2-7, with 9 bases aligning to TRBD2. This CDR3 has 13 amino acids. The germline CDR1 and CDR2 sequences are SGHRS and YFSETQ. After removal of 6 bases from V and 1 base from J, the junction contained 2 bases not matched to a gene. Here the CDR3 reads CASTLAGSYEQYF. The CDR3 nucleotides are TGCGCCAGCACCCTAGCGGGATCCTACGAGCAGTACTTC.

This clonotype came up many times. V usage is TRBV29-1 and J usage is TRBJ1-5; D may be TRBD1 (5 bases). Per the germline V gene, CDR1 is SQVTM and CDR2 is ANQGSEA. The CDR3 is 14 residues long. Trimming pared 4 bases from V and 0 bases from J, leaving 10 bases between. The CDR3 bases are TGCAGCGTTGGTTCAGGGCATAGCAATCAGCCCCAGCATTTT. It specifies CSVGSGHSNQPQHF.

Many counts were recorded for this clonotype. V is TRBV6-6 and J is TRBJ2-7; TRBD1 matches at 10 bases. V was clipped by 2 bases and J by 7 bases; unmatched bases: 5. CDR3 size: 14 residues. Germline V gene sequence: CDR1 MNHNY, CDR2 SVGAGI (reference sequence). This CDR3 is CASSYRQGAGEQYF. CDR3 nucleotide sequence: TGTGCCAGCAGTTACAGACAGGGGGCGGGTGAGCAGTACTTC.